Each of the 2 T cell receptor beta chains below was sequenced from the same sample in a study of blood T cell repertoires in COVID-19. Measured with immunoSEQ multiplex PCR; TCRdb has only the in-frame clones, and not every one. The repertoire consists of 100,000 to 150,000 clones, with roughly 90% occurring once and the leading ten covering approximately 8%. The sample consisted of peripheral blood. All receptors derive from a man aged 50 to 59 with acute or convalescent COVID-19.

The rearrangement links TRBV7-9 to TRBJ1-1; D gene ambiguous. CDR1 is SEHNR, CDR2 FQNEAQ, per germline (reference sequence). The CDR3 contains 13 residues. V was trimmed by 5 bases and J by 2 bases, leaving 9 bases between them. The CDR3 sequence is CASSPPGNTEAFF. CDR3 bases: TGTGCCAGCAGCCCTCCGGGTAACACTGAAGCTTTCTTT. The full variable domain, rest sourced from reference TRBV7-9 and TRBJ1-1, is DTGVSQNPRHKITKRGQNVTFRCDPISEHNRLYWYRQTLGQGPEFLTYFQNEAQLEKSRLLSDRFSAERPKGSFSTLEIQRTEQGDSAMYLCASSPPGNTEAFFGQGTRLTVV.

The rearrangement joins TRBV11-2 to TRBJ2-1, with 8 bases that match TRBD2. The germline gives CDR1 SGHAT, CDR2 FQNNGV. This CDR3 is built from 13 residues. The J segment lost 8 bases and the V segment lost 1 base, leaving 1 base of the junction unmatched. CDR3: CASSLAGGDEQFF. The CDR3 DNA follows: TGTGCCAGCAGCTTAGCGGGGGGGGATGAGCAGTTCTTC.